The entry below describes one T cell receptor beta chain. This sample was included in a study of control samples from healthy donors and cancer patients. This table comes from immunoSEQ multiplex PCR, and its TCRdb copy is limited to in-frame clones, with some not included. The repertoire holds 24,000 or so clones, with just over 90% as singletons. Germline values: CDR1 SGHTA, CDR2 FQGNSA. Losses at the gene ends were 3 bases for V and 1 base for J; bases not matched to a gene: 5. The CDR3 contains 15 residues. The specimen was PBMCs. The source is a man over 45 with lung cancer. The chain recombines TRBV7-2 with TRBJ1-1, with 7 bases fitting TRBD1. The CDR3 loop reads CASSFNQGGNTEAFF. The CDR3 DNA reads TGTGCCAGCAGCTTTAATCAGGGGGGGAACACTGAAGCTTTCTTT.